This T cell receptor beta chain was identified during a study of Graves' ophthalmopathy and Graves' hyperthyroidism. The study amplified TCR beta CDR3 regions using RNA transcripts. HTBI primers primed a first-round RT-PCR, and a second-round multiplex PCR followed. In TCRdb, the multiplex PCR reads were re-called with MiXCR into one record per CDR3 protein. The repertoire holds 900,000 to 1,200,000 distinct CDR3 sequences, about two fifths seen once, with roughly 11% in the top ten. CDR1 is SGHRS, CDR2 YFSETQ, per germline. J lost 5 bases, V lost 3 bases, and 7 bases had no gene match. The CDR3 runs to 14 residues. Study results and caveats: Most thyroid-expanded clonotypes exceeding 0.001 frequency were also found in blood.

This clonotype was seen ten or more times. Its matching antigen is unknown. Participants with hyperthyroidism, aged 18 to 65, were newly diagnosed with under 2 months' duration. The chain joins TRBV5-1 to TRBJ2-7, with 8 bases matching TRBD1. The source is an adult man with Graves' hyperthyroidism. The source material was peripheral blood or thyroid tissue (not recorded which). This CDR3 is CASSSRGQADEQYF. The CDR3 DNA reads TGCGCCAGCAGCTCACGGGGACAGGCGGACGAGCAGTACTTC.